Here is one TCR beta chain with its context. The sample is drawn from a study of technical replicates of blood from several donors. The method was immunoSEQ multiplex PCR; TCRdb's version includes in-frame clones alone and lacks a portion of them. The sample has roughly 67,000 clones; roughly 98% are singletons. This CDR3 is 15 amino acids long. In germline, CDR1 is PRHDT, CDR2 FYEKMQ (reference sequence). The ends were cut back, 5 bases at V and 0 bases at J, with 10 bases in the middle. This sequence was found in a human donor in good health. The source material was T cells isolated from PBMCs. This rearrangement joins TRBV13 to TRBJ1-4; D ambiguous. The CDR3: CASSIFLATNEKLFF. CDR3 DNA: TGTGCCAGCAGCATCTTCCTTGCAACTAATGAAAAACTGTTTTTT.